These 30 T cell receptor beta chains originate from one sample sequenced in a study of blood T cell repertoires in COVID-19. Method: immunoSEQ multiplex PCR; TCRdb's copy keeps in-frame clones and lacks some. The data hold around 250,000 clones, with approximately 85% observed a single time. Specimen: peripheral blood. Receptors originate from a human donor in a cohort sampled during active COVID-19.

The rearrangement links TRBV7-2 to TRBJ2-7; 9 nucleotides line up with TRBD1. The germline CDR1 and CDR2 sequences are SGHTA and FQGNSA. The CDR3 consists of 14 residues. V trimming: 5 bases; J trimming: 8 bases; junction bases outside the gene matches: 10. The DNA of the CDR3 is TGTGCCAGCAGCCAGGCCGGGACAGGGCGTCAGCAGTACTTC. This sequence encodes CASSQAGTGRQQYF.

The V and J genes are TRBV19 and TRBJ1-2; 8 bases map to TRBD1. The length of the CDR3 is 15 residues. Germline V lookup: CDR1 LNHDA, CDR2 SQIVND (reference sequence). J lost 6 bases, V lost 5 bases, and 11 bases had no gene match. CDR3 residues: CASSFTRTGLNGYTF. CDR3 sequence (DNA): TGTGCCAGTAGTTTTACCCGGACAGGGTTGAATGGCTACACCTTC.

The CDR3: CASSLGTGNQPQHF. CDR3 coding DNA: TGCGCCAGCAGCTTGGGGACAGGGAATCAGCCCCAGCATTTT. This chain connects TRBV5-1 to TRBJ1-5, with 8 bases matching TRBD1. Germline V gene data show CDR1 as SGHRS and CDR2 as YFSETQ. V lost 0 bases to trimming and J lost 4 bases; unmatched junction nucleotides: 0. CDR3 length: 14 residues.

The chain has TRBV19 and TRBJ1-1; D gene unclear. Trimming stripped 3 bases from V and 0 bases from J, with 14 bases between. The CDR3 loop spans 16 amino acids. CDR1 and CDR2 (germline): LNHDA, SQIVND (reference sequence). DNA for the CDR3: TGTGCCAGTAGTATTTCCGGGGTCGGAGTGAACACTGAAGCTTTCTTT. It specifies CASSISGVGVNTEAFF.

The V gene is TRBV6-1, the J gene TRBJ2-1; 9 positions agree with TRBD2. The V gene end was trimmed by 0 bases and the J gene end by 8 bases; junction bases not matched to a gene: 5. The CDR3 contains 15 residues. The germline CDR1 and CDR2 sequences are MNHNS and SASEGT. The CDR3 coding sequence is TGTGCCAGCAGTGAAGCCCCTAGCGGGGTCTATGAGCAGTTCTTC. It specifies CASSEAPSGVYEQFF.

The chain uses TRBV5-6 and TRBJ2-7; perhaps TRBD2 as D (6 bases). The CDR3 is 16 amino acids. CDR1 is SGHDT, CDR2 YYEEEE, per germline. With 0 bases removed from V and 0 bases from J, the gap between germline ends came to 13 bases. DNA of the CDR3: TGTGCCAGCAGCTTGGTTGTGGGGGGTTTCTCCTACGAGCAGTACTTC. Residues: CASSLVVGGFSYEQYF.

This clone was counted once. The J gene is TRBJ2-2, the V gene TRBV27, with TRBD2 matching over 10 bases. Germline trimming cut 3 bases from V and 5 bases from J; bases unmatched to any gene: 15. The CDR3 sequence is 19 residues long. Looked up from germline, CDR1 is MNHEY and CDR2 is SMNVEV (reference sequence). CDR3 residues: CASSFSSHSELAGTGELFF. In nucleotides, the CDR3 is TGTGCCAGCAGTTTTTCGTCCCACTCGGAACTAGCGGGAACCGGGGAGCTGTTTTTT.

The V call is TRBV4-1, the J call TRBJ2-7; 13 positions agree with TRBD2. The CDR3 spans 17 residues. Per the germline V gene, CDR1 is MGHRA and CDR2 is YSYEKL. The trim removed 3 bases at V and 4 bases at J, leaving 9 bases unmatched. CDR3 nucleotide sequence: TGCGCCAGCAGCCAGGCGCCGGGACTAGCGGGGCCTTACGAGCAGTACTTC. Encoded protein: CASSQAPGLAGPYEQYF.

This rearrangement joins TRBV6-5 to TRBJ2-7; TRBD2 is a possible D gene (5 bases). The CDR3 consists of 15 residues. CDR1 and CDR2 (germline): MNHEY, SVGAGI. Trimming pared 8 bases from V and 3 bases from J, leaving 20 bases between. The CDR3 DNA sequence: TGTGCCAGCGCTTCCAGCGAGCGGCTGAACTACGAGCAGTACTTC. It is translated as CASASSERLNYEQYF.

The rearrangement joins TRBV19 to TRBJ2-7; possibly TRBD1 for D (6 bases). Per germline, CDR1 LNHDA and CDR2 SQIVND (reference sequence). Trimming took off 4 bases at V and 2 bases at J, with 15 bases between the two ends. The CDR3 length is 15 residues. The CDR3 nucleotides are TGTGCCAGTAGTAGTTCCCCAGGGGCCCCCTACGAGCAGTACTTC. Its translation: CASSSSPGAPYEQYF.

J is TRBJ2-1 and V is TRBV11-3; D remains ambiguous. The germline gives CDR1 SGHNT, CDR2 YENEEA. This CDR3 is built from 14 residues. Trimming stripped 1 base from V and 4 bases from J, with 8 bases between. CDR3 coding DNA: TGTGCCAGCAGCTTAGCCAGCGATTACAATGAGCAGTTCTTC. Protein product: CASSLASDYNEQFF.

The V call is TRBV3-1 (or the pseudogene TRBV3-2), the J call TRBJ2-7; weak D call: TRBD2 (6 bases). Germline V gives CDR1 LGHDT, CDR2 YNNKEL (reference sequence). The CDR3 is made up of 16 amino acids. Trimming left V 4 bases short and J 3 bases short, with 19 bases between. The CDR3 region is CASSPPTRGGLYEQYF. The CDR3 DNA reads TGTGCCAGCAGCCCTCCGACGCGGGGAGGACTCTACGAGCAGTACTTC.

The gene calls are TRBV7-9 and TRBJ1-4; no clear D. The germline V gene encodes CDR1 SEHNR and CDR2 FQNEAQ (reference sequence). V shed 1 base and J shed 17 bases, with 14 bases lying between them. The CDR3 runs to 12 residues. The CDR3 coding sequence is TGTGCCAGCAGCTTAGGTCGAGCGACGGTTTTTTTT. Translating gives CASSLGRATVFF.

The chain uses TRBV28 and TRBJ2-7; 8 bases line up with TRBD2. The CDR3 extends over 20 amino acids. The germline CDR1 and CDR2 sequences are MDHEN and SYDVKM. The junction had 23 bases not matched to a gene; V was cut back by 6 bases and J by 1 base. The DNA of the CDR3 is TGTGCCAGCAGGCGTGGGGCAGGCCGGAGAGGTAGCGGGGTTTCCTACGAGCAGTACTTC. Residues: CASRRGAGRRGSGVSYEQYF.

Here the CDR3 DNA reads TGTGCCAGCAGTGAACCCACAGGGCCTCACTCTGGAAACACCATATATTTT. It yields the protein CASSEPTGPHSGNTIYF. V is TRBV2 and J is TRBJ1-3; possibly TRBD1 for D (6 bases). The CDR3 extends over 17 amino acids. The V and J ends lost 2 bases and 0 bases respectively, with 14 bases between them. Germline lookup yields CDR1 SNHLY and CDR2 FYNNEI.

This clone rates as medium-sized. DNA for the CDR3: TGTGCCAGCAGCGAAACTTGGGGCTACACCTTC. This gives the protein CASSETWGYTF. The chain combines TRBV4-2 with TRBJ1-2; no clear D. With 5 bases removed from V and 8 bases from J, the gap between germline ends came to 9 bases. This CDR3 contains 11 residues. CDR1 and CDR2 (germline): LGHNA, YNFKEQ.

The CDR3 is CAISETLLAGYSYNEQFF. The CDR3 nucleotides are TGTGCCATCAGTGAGACTTTGCTAGCGGGTTACTCCTACAATGAGCAGTTCTTC. The chain uses TRBV10-3 and TRBJ2-1; 8 nucleotides match TRBD2. In germline, CDR1 is ENHRY, CDR2 SYGVKD. The CDR3 is 18 amino acids. V trimming: 2 bases; J trimming: 0 bases; junction bases outside the gene matches: 9.

The chain uses TRBV19 and TRBJ1-4; possible D gene TRBD1, 5 bases. The ends were cut back, 2 bases at V and 0 bases at J, with 7 bases in the middle. CDR1 and CDR2 (germline): LNHDA, SQIVND (reference sequence). This CDR3 has 15 residues. DNA for the CDR3: TGTGCCAGTAGTATATGGGGGGCAACTAATGAAAAACTGTTTTTT. As protein: CASSIWGATNEKLFF.

The J gene is TRBJ2-7, the V gene TRBV4-3; TRBD2 agrees at 9 bases. The CDR3 length is 17 residues. Germline V gene data show CDR1 as LGHNA and CDR2 as YSLEER. V gave up 0 bases and J gave up 2 bases; unmatched junction bases: 8. Written as DNA, the CDR3 is TGCGCCAGCAGCCAAGATTTTAGGACTAGCGAGGCCTACGAGCAGTACTTC. It translates to CASSQDFRTSEAYEQYF.

This sequence joins TRBV7-9 and TRBJ2-3; possibly TRBD1 for D (6 bases). The CDR3 is 16 residues long. V lost 1 base, J lost 0 bases, and 11 bases lay in between. Germline CDR1 reads SEHNR; CDR2 reads FQNEAQ (reference sequence). In nucleotides, the CDR3 is TGTGCCAGCAGCTTAGGAGACAGGACCAGCACAGATACGCAGTATTTT. Protein: CASSLGDRTSTDTQYF.

This rearrangement joins TRBV30 to TRBJ1-4; 9 bases map to TRBD1. Germline V gives CDR1 GTSNPN, CDR2 SVGIG (reference sequence). The CDR3 contains 11 residues. The DNA for the CDR3 is TGTGGAACAGGGGGCGGTGAAAAACTGTTTTTT. Protein sequence: CGTGGGEKLFF.

This clone occurred once. The chain joins TRBV3-1 (or the pseudogene TRBV3-2) to TRBJ1-3; 8 nucleotides line up with TRBD1. The CDR3 runs 20 residues. The germline CDR1 and CDR2 sequences are LGHDT and YNNKEL (reference sequence). V was clipped by 1 base and J by 1 base; unmatched bases: 15. CDR3 protein: CASSQVAAKTGVYSGNTIYF. DNA for the CDR3: TGTGCCAGCAGCCAAGTAGCGGCCAAGACAGGGGTTTATTCTGGAAACACCATATATTTT.

The V call is TRBV3-1 (or the pseudogene TRBV3-2), the J call TRBJ1-2; the match to TRBD1 covers 12 bases. CDR1 and CDR2 (germline): LGHDT, YNNKEL (reference sequence). The length of the CDR3 is 17 residues. Germline trimming cut 4 bases from V and 2 bases from J; bases unmatched to any gene: 8. The DNA for the CDR3 is TGTGCCAGCAGCCCCGGGACAGGGGGCCATATGAACTATGGCTACACCTTC. Amino acids: CASSPGTGGHMNYGYTF.

This clone occurred a few times. The chain combines TRBV3-1 (or the pseudogene TRBV3-2) with TRBJ1-5, with TRBD1 identical over 7 bases. The V gene end was trimmed by 2 bases and the J gene end by 1 base; junction bases not matched to a gene: 2. Per the germline V gene, CDR1 is LGHDT and CDR2 is YNNKEL (reference sequence). The CDR3 loop spans 15 amino acids. This CDR3 reads CASSQTGDSNQPQHF. The CDR3 DNA sequence: TGTGCCAGCAGCCAAACAGGGGACAGCAATCAGCCCCAGCATTTT.

V gene TRBV19 combines with J gene TRBJ1-2; no definite D call. The CDR3 has 14 residues. Germline CDR1 reads LNHDA; CDR2 reads SQIVND (reference sequence). V dropped 8 bases and J dropped 3 bases, with 16 bases sitting between them. The DNA of the CDR3 is TGTGCCAGTTCTCCCCCTGCAGGTGACTATGGCTACACCTTC. Its translation is CASSPPAGDYGYTF.

The V gene is TRBV9, the J gene TRBJ2-2, with D possibly being TRBD2 (6 bases). With 0 bases removed from V and 5 bases from J, the gap between germline ends came to 14 bases. The germline V gene has CDR1 SGDLS and CDR2 YYNGEE. The CDR3 extends over 16 amino acids. The CDR3 DNA is TGTGCCAGCAGCGTAGTTGGAGGGTCGGGGACCGGGGAGCTGTTTTTT. This sequence encodes CASSVVGGSGTGELFF.

V is TRBV5-4 and J is TRBJ2-3; 9 nucleotides match TRBD2. V lost 4 bases and J lost 4; bases outside the gene matches: 1. CDR1 is SGHNT, CDR2 YYREEE, per germline (reference sequence). CDR3 size: 13 residues. The CDR3 DNA follows: TGTGCCAGCAGCCTAGCGGGGCCAGATACGCAGTATTTT. This translates into CASSLAGPDTQYF.

The rearrangement joins TRBV11-2 to TRBJ1-5; TRBD1 aligns across 9 bases. Unmatched junction bases numbered 12, after V lost 6 bases and J lost 6 bases. This CDR3 contains 16 residues. CDR1 SGHAT and CDR2 FQNNGV come from the germline V gene. DNA of the CDR3: TGTGCCAGCAGTCGAGGGCTTTCGACAGGGGGTCAGCCCCAGCATTTT. It codes for CASSRGLSTGGQPQHF.

This chain connects TRBV2 to TRBJ1-2; D call uncertain. Germline loops: CDR1 SNHLY, CDR2 FYNNEI. The CDR3 extends over 14 amino acids. V lost 3 bases to trimming and J lost 7 bases, with 15 bases between them. The CDR3 bases are TGTGCCAGCAGTGAGGTCGCGGAGGGTCTTGGCTACACCTTC. Its protein product is CASSEVAEGLGYTF. The full variable domain, rest sourced from reference TRBV2 and TRBJ1-2, is EPEVTQTPSHQVTQMGQEVILRCVPISNHLYFYWYRQILGQKVEFLVSFYNNEISEKSEIFDDQFSVERPDGSNFTLKIRSTKLEDSAMYFCASSEVAEGLGYTFGSGTRLTVV.

The J gene is TRBJ1-4, the V gene TRBV13; TRBD1 matches at 11 bases. This CDR3 is 16 amino acids long. The J segment lost 5 bases and the V segment lost 5 bases, leaving 7 bases of the junction unmatched. CDR1 is PRHDT and CDR2 is FYEKMQ in the germline V gene (reference sequence). This CDR3 reads CASSPWTGGRNEKLFF. The CDR3 nucleotides read TGTGCCAGCAGCCCCTGGACAGGGGGCCGCAATGAAAAACTGTTTTTT.